Listed below are T cell receptor beta chains from one sample, sequenced in a study of immune cell composition in non-small cell lung cancer. Produced via immunoSEQ multiplex PCR; TCRdb's table is partial and in-frame only. The sample shows roughly 8,000 clones, 68% of them seen only once. Specimen: lung tumor tissue. The receptor set was obtained from a human donor with non-small cell lung cancer. The CDR3 runs from the conserved cysteine through the conserved F or W. Fields, in order: clone size, J gene, V gene, D gene, CDR3 protein, CDR3 DNA. A D gene is named only where the DNA matches it firmly. Not every row has a clone size; where given, it reads once, few, many or a size class.

size: .; J: TRBJ2-1; V: TRBV5-1; D: .; CDR3: CASSPGFGPDEQFF; DNA: TGCGCCAGCAGCCCCGGATTTGGGCCGGATGAGCAGTTCTTC
size: .; J: TRBJ2-6; V: TRBV5-1; D: .; CDR3: CASSLDSPSGANVLTF; DNA: TGCGCCAGCAGCTTGGACAGCCCCTCTGGGGCCAACGTCCTGACTTTC
size: .; J: TRBJ2-1; V: TRBV28; D: TRBD2; CDR3: CASSLPAGAYNEQFF; DNA: TGTGCCAGCAGCCTCCCAGCGGGGGCCTACAATGAGCAGTTCTTC
size: .; J: TRBJ1-4; V: TRBV10-3; D: TRBD1; CDR3: CAISEGQGEKLFF; DNA: TGTGCCATCAGTGAAGGACAGGGGGAAAAACTGTTTTTT
size: .; J: TRBJ2-7; V: TRBV4-1; D: .; CDR3: CASSQDPSPSYEQYF; DNA: TGCGCCAGCAGCCAAGACCCTAGTCCTTCCTACGAGCAGTACTTC
size: few; J: TRBJ1-5; V: TRBV19; D: TRBD1; CDR3: CASSPSTGPQPQHF; DNA: TGTGCCAGTAGTCCCTCGACAGGGCCCCAGCCCCAGCATTTT
size: once; J: TRBJ1-2; V: TRBV5-1; D: TRBD1; CDR3: CASSFETGVGGYTF; DNA: TGCGCCAGCAGCTTCGAGACAGGGGTGGGGGGCTACACCTTC
size: once; J: TRBJ2-7; V: TRBV5-4; D: .; CDR3: CASSFLSRSDEQYF; DNA: TGTGCCAGCAGCTTTTTAAGTCGGTCTGACGAGCAGTACTTC
size: once; J: TRBJ2-5; V: TRBV11-2; D: .; CDR3: CASSLAGGTQETQYF; DNA: TGTGCCAGCAGCCTCGCCGGCGGGACGCAAGAGACCCAGTACTTC
size: .; J: TRBJ2-3; V: TRBV5-1; D: .; CDR3: CASSLTGRTDTQYF; DNA: TGCGCCAGCAGCCTGACAGGGAGGACAGATACGCAGTATTTT
size: .; J: TRBJ1-1; V: TRBV19; D: TRBD1; CDR3: CASITFGTGGTEAFF; DNA: TGTGCCAGTATCACTTTTGGGACAGGGGGAACTGAAGCTTTCTTT
size: few; J: TRBJ2-1; V: TRBV19; D: TRBD2; CDR3: CASTPTSGGDSYNEQFF; DNA: TGTGCCAGTACTCCGACTAGCGGGGGGGACTCCTACAATGAGCAGTTCTTC
size: .; J: TRBJ2-3; V: TRBV6-1; D: .; CDR3: CASSEAMWGSTSTDTQYF; DNA: TGTGCCAGCAGTGAAGCGATGTGGGGCTCAACTAGCACAGATACGCAGTATTTT
size: .; J: TRBJ2-7; V: TRBV11-2; D: .; CDR3: CAISGDRPYEQYF; DNA: TGTGCCATAAGCGGGGACAGGCCCTACGAGCAGTACTTC
size: medium-sized; J: TRBJ1-4; V: TRBV7-9; D: TRBD1; CDR3: CASSFRTGQEKLFF; DNA: TGTGCCAGCAGCTTTAGGACAGGGCAGGAAAAACTGTTTTTT
size: .; J: TRBJ2-4; V: TRBV9; D: TRBD2; CDR3: CASSVSGRAEGNIQYF; DNA: TGTGCCAGCAGCGTTAGCGGGAGGGCCGAGGGAAACATTCAGTACTTC
size: .; J: TRBJ1-4; V: TRBV13; D: .; CDR3: CASSLGGREEEKLFF; DNA: TGTGCCAGCAGCTTAGGCGGCAGGGAAGAGGAAAAACTGTTTTTT
size: .; J: TRBJ2-6; V: TRBV2; D: .; CDR3: CASSRQGFGANVLTF; DNA: TGTGCCAGCAGTCGCCAGGGTTTTGGGGCCAACGTCCTGACTTTC
size: .; J: TRBJ1-2; V: TRBV5-6; D: TRBD1; CDR3: CASRDGTGGWGDYGYTF; DNA: TGTGCCAGCAGGGATGGGACAGGGGGTTGGGGGGACTATGGCTACACCTTC
size: .; J: TRBJ1-2; V: TRBV7-9; D: TRBD1; CDR3: CASSFGGDRSNYGYTF; DNA: TGTGCCAGCAGCTTTGGGGGGGACAGGAGTAACTATGGCTACACCTTC
size: medium-sized; J: TRBJ1-2; V: TRBV19; D: .; CDR3: CATRSGGFGYTF; DNA: TGTGCCACGCGATCGGGGGGTTTCGGCTACACCTTC
size: .; J: TRBJ2-7; V: TRBV18; D: .; CDR3: CASSKAAQTYEQYF; DNA: TGTGCCAGCTCTAAAGCCGCGCAAACCTACGAGCAGTACTTC
size: .; J: TRBJ2-3; V: TRBV5-1; D: TRBD1; CDR3: CASSPGQGTDTQYF; DNA: TGCGCCAGCAGCCCGGGACAGGGGACAGATACGCAGTATTTT
size: few; J: TRBJ1-2; V: TRBV28; D: TRBD1; CDR3: CATITGANYGYTF; DNA: TGTGCCACGATTACAGGGGCTAACTATGGCTACACCTTC
size: .; J: TRBJ2-5; V: TRBV4-1; D: TRBD2; CDR3: CASSQLIGGGSGTQYF; DNA: TGCGCCAGCAGCCAGCTTATCGGCGGGGGTTCTGGGACCCAGTACTTC
size: .; J: TRBJ1-1; V: TRBV19; D: .; CDR3: CASSITRNTEAFF; DNA: TGTGCCAGTAGTATCACCAGGAACACTGAAGCTTTCTTT
size: .; J: TRBJ1-4; V: TRBV6-6; D: TRBD1; CDR3: CASSPMGTGNEKLFF; DNA: TGTGCCAGCAGTCCAATGGGGACAGGGAATGAAAAACTGTTTTTT
size: .; J: TRBJ1-4; V: TRBV9; D: TRBD1; CDR3: CASSRLEGAVDEKLFF; DNA: TGTGCCAGCAGCCGTCTGGAGGGGGCAGTGGATGAAAAACTGTTTTTT
size: .; J: TRBJ2-1; V: TRBV20-1; D: .; CDR3: CSASTYNEQFF; DNA: TGCAGTGCTAGTACTTACAATGAGCAGTTCTTC
size: medium-sized; J: TRBJ2-3; V: TRBV30; D: TRBD2; CDR3: CAWSDGGGRDTQYF; DNA: TGTGCCTGGAGCGATGGCGGGGGGAGGGATACGCAGTATTTT
size: .; J: TRBJ2-5; V: TRBV5-1; D: TRBD2; CDR3: CASSPGSGRETQYF; DNA: TGCGCCAGCAGCCCGGGGAGCGGGAGGGAGACCCAGTACTTC
size: .; J: TRBJ1-5; V: TRBV27; D: .; CDR3: CASSSYSVLQGNSGQPQHF; DNA: TGTGCCAGCAGTTCCTACTCTGTCTTACAGGGTAATAGTGGTCAGCCCCAGCATTTT
size: few; J: TRBJ2-3; V: TRBV7-3; D: .; CDR3: CASSPSGLTQYF; DNA: TGTGCCAGCAGCCCCTCAGGCTTAACGCAGTATTTT
size: few; J: TRBJ2-5; V: TRBV29-1; D: .; CDR3: CSVETAGKETQYF; DNA: TGCAGCGTTGAAACGGCGGGAAAAGAGACCCAGTACTTC